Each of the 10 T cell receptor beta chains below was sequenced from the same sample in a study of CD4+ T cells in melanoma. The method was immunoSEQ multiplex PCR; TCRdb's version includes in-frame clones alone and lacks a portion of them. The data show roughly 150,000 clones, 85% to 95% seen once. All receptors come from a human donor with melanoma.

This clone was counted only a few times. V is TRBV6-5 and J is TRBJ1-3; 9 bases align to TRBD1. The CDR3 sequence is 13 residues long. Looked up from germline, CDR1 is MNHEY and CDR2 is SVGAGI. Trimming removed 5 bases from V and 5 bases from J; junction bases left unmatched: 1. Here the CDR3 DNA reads TGTGCCAGCAGTACAGGGGGCCGAAACACCATATATTTT. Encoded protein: CASSTGGRNTIYF.

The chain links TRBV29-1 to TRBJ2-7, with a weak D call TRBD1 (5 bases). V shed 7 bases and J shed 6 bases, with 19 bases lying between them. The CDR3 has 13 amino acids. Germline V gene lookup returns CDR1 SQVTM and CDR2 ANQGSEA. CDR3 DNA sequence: TGCAGCGCTGTCAAGGGGAATTTGGGCGAGCAGTACTTC. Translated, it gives CSAVKGNLGEQYF.

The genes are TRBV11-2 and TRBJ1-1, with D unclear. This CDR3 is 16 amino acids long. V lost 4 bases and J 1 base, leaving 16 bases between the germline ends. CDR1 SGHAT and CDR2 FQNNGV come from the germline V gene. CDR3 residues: CASSSGPGGKNTEAFF. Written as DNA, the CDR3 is TGTGCCAGCAGCTCGGGCCCCGGCGGAAAGAACACTGAAGCTTTCTTT. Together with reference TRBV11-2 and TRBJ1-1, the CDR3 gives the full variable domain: EAGVAQSPRYKIIEKRQSVAFWCNPISGHATLYWYQQILGQGPKLLIQFQNNGVVDDSQLPKDRFSAERLKGVDSTLKIQPAKLEDSAVYLCASSSGPGGKNTEAFFGQGTRLTVV.

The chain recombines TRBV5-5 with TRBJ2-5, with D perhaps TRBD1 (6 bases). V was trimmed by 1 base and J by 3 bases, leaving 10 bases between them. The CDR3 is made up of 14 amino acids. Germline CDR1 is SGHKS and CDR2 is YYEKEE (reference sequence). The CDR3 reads CASSLKPGEETQYF. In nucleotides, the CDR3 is TGTGCCAGCAGCTTGAAGCCAGGGGAAGAGACCCAGTACTTC.

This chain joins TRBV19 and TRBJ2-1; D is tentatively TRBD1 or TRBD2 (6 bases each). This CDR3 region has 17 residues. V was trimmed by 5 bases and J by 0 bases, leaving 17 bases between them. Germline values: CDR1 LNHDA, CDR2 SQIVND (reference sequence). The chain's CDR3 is CASSASFGGSSYNEQFF. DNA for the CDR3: TGTGCCAGTAGTGCCTCTTTCGGGGGCAGCTCCTACAATGAGCAGTTCTTC.

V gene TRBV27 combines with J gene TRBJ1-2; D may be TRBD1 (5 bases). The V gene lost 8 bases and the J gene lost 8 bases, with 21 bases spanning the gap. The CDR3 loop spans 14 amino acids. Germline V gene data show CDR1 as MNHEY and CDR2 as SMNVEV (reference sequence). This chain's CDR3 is CASAGRGPYNGYTF. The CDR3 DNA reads TGTGCCAGCGCAGGGCGAGGCCCATATAACGGCTACACCTTC.

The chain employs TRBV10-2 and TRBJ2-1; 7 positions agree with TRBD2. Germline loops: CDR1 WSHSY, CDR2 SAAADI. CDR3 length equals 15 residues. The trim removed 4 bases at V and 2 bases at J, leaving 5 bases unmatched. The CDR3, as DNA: TGCGCCAGCAGTGGAGTGGGGGGGGCCTACAATGAGCAGTTCTTC. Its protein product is CASSGVGGAYNEQFF.

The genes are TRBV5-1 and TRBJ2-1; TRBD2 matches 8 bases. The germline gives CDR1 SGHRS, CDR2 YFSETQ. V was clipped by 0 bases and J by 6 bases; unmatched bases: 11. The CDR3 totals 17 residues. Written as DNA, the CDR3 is TGCGCCAGCAGCTTGGAGGCGCGGGGGGCCCAAACCAATGAGCAGTTCTTC. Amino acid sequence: CASSLEARGAQTNEQFF. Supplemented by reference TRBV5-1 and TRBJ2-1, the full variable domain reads KAGVTQTPRYLIKTRGQQVTLSCSPISGHRSVSWYQQTPGQGLQFLFEYFSETQRNKGNFPGRFSGRQFSNSRSEMNVSTLELGDSALYLCASSLEARGAQTNEQFFGPGTRLTVL.

The CDR3 DNA reads TGTGCCAGCAGCACCAGGGCGACTAATGAAAAACTGTTTTTT. This sequence encodes CASSTRATNEKLFF. The chain recombines TRBV7-9 with TRBJ1-4; possibly TRBD1 for D (5 bases). Trimming left V 5 bases short and J 2 bases short, with 9 bases between. Looked up from germline, CDR1 is SEHNR and CDR2 is FQNEAQ (reference sequence). The CDR3 consists of 14 residues.

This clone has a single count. The CDR3 loop reads CASSQQGSYANTGELFF. Written as DNA, the CDR3 is TGCGCCAGCAGTCAGCAGGGGTCTTACGCGAACACCGGGGAGCTGTTTTTT. This sequence joins TRBV4-1 and TRBJ2-2; D possibly corresponds to TRBD1 (6 bases). The CDR3 extends over 17 amino acids. Germline CDR1 and CDR2: MGHRA and YSYEKL. Deletions cut 6 bases from V and 0 bases from J, with 17 bases between.